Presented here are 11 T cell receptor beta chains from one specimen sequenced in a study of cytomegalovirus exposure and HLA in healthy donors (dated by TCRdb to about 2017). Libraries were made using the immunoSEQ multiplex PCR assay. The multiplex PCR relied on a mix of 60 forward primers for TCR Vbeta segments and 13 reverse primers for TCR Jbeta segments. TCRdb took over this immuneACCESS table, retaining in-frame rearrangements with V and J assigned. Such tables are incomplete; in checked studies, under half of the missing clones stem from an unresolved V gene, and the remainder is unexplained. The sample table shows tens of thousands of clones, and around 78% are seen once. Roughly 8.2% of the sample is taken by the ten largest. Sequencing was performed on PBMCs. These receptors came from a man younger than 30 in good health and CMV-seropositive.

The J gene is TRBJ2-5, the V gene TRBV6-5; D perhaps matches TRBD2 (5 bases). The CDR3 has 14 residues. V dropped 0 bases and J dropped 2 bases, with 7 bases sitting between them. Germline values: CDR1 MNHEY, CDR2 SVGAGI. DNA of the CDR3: TGTGCCAGCAGTTACTCCGGACTTCAAGAGACCCAGTACTTC. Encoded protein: CASSYSGLQETQYF.

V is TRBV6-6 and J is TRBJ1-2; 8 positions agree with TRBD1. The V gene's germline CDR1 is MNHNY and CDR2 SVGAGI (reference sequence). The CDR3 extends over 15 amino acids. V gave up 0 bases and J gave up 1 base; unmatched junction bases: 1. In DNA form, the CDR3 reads TGTGCCAGCAGTTACTCCACAGGGGGTAACTATGGCTACACCTTC. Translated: CASSYSTGGNYGYTF.

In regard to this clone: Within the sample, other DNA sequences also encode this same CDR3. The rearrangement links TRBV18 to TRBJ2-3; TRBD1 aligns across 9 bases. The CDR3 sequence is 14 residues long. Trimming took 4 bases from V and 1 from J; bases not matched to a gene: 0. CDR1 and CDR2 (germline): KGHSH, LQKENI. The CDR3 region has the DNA TGTGCCAGCTCACGACAGGGGGGCACAGATACGCAGTATTTT. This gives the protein CASSRQGGTDTQYF.

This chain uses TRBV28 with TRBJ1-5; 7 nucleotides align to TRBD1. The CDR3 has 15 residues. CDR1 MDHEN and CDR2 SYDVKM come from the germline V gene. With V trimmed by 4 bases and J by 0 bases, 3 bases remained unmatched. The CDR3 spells CASSWGTVSNQPQHF. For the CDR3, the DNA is TGTGCCAGCAGTTGGGGGACAGTTAGCAATCAGCCCCAGCATTTT.

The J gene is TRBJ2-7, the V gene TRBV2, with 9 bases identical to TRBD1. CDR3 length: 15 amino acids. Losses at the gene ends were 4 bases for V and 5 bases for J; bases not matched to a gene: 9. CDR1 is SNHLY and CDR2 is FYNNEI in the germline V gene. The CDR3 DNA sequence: TGTGCCAGCAGTGTTTCTGGGACAGGGAGCCACGAGCAGTACTTC. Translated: CASSVSGTGSHEQYF. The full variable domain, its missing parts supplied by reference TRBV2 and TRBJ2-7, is EPEVTQTPSHQVTQMGQEVILRCVPISNHLYFYWYRQILGQKVEFLVSFYNNEISEKSEIFDDQFSVERPDGSNFTLKIRSTKLEDSAMYFCASSVSGTGSHEQYFGPGTRLTVT.

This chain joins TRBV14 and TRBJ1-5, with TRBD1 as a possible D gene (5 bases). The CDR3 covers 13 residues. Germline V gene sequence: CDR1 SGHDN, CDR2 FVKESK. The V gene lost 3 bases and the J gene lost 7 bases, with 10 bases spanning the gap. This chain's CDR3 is CASSHQPGQPQHF. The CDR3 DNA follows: TGTGCCAGCAGCCACCAGCCAGGGCAGCCCCAGCATTTT.

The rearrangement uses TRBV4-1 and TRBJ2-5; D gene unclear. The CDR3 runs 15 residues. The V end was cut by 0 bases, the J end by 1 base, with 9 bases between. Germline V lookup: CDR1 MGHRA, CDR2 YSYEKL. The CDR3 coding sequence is TGCGCCAGCAGCCAAGATCCGCTACTCCAAGAGACCCAGTACTTC. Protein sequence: CASSQDPLLQETQYF.

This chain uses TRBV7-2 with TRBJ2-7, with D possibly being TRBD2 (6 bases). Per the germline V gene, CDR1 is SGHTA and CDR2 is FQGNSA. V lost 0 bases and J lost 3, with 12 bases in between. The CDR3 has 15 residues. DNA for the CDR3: TGTGCCAGCAGCTTAGCGGGAGGCTTTGACTACGAGCAGTACTTC. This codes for CASSLAGGFDYEQYF. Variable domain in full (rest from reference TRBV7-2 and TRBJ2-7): GAGVSQSPSNKVTEKGKDVELRCDPISGHTALYWYRQSLGQGLEFLIYFQGNSAPDKSGLPSDRFSAERTGGSVSTLTIQRTQQEDSAVYLCASSLAGGFDYEQYFGPGTRLTVT.

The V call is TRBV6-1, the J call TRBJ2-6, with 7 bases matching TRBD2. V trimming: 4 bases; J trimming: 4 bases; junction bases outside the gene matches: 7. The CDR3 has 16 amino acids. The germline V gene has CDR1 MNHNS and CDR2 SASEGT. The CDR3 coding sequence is TGTGCCAGCAGTGCCAGCGGGGTCACAGGGGCCAACGTCCTGACTTTC. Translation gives CASSASGVTGANVLTF.

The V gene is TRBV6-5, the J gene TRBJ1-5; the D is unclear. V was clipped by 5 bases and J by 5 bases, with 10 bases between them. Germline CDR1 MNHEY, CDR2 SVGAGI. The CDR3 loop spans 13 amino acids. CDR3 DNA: TGTGCCAGCAGTGGAGGTAGGGATCAGCCCCAGCATTTT. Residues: CASSGGRDQPQHF.

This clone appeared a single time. The CDR3 spells CASGPPSLAYEQYF. CDR3 bases: TGTGCCAGCGGCCCCCCCAGTCTGGCCTACGAGCAGTACTTC. This chain joins TRBV27 and TRBJ2-7; D unresolved. Looked up from germline, CDR1 is MNHEY and CDR2 is SMNVEV (reference sequence). This CDR3 has 14 residues. Trimming took off 8 bases at V and 2 bases at J, with 16 bases between the two ends.